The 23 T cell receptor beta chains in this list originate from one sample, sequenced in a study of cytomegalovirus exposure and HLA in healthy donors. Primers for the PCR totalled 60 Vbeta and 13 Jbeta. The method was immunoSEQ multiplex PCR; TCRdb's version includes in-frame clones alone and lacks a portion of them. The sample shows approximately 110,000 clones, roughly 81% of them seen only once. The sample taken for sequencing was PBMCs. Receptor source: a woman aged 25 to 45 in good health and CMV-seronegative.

The CDR3 nucleotides are TGTGCCAGTAGTATCGCCGGGACAGGTGGAAACACCATATATTTT. It codes for CASSIAGTGGNTIYF. The chain carries TRBV19 and TRBJ1-3; 8 nucleotides line up with TRBD1. Germline V gene data show CDR1 as LNHDA and CDR2 as SQIVND (reference sequence). This CDR3 has 15 residues. V shed 3 bases and J 3 bases; nucleotides not matched to a gene: 4. Filled out from reference TRBV19 and TRBJ1-3, the complete variable domain reads DGGITQSPKYLFRKEGQNVTLSCEQNLNHDAMYWYRQDPGQGLRLIYYSQIVNDFQKGDIAEGYSVSREKKESFPLTVTSAQKNPTAFYLCASSIAGTGGNTIYFGEGSWLTVV.

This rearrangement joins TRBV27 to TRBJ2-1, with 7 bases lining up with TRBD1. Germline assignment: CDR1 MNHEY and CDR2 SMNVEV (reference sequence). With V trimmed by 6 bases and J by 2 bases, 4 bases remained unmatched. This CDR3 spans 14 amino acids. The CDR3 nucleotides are TGTGCCAGCAGACTTCAGGGGGCCTACAATGAGCAGTTCTTC. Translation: CASRLQGAYNEQFF.

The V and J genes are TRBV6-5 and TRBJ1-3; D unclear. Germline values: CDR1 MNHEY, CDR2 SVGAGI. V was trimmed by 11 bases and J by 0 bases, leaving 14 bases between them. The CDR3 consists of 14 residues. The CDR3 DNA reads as TGTGCCTGCGCTAGTGGCAGCTCTGGAAACACCATATATTTT. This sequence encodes CACASGSSGNTIYF.

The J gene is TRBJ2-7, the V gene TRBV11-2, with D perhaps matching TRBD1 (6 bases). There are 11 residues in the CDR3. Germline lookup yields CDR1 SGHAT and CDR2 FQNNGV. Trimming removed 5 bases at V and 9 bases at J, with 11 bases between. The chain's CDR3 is CASSDRQAQYF. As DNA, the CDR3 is TGTGCCAGCAGCGACCGACAGGCGCAGTACTTC.

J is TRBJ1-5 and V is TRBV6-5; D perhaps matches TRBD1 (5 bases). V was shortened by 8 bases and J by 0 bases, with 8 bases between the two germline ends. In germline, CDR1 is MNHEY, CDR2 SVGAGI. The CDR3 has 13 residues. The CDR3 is CASGHYSNQPQHF. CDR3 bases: TGTGCCAGCGGACACTATAGCAATCAGCCCCAGCATTTT.

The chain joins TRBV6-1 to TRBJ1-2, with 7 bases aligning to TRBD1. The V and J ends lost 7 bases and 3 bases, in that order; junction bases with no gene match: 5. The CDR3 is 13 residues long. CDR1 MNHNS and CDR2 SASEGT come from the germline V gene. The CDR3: CASTRDRDYGYTF. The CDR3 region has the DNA TGTGCCAGCACGAGAGACAGGGACTATGGCTACACCTTC.

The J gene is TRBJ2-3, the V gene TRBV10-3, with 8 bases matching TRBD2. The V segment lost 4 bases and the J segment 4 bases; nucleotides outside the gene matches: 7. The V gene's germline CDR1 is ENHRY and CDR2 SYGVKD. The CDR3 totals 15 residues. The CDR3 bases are TGTGCCATCAGTGGCCGGGGGGGCTGGGCAGATACGCAGTATTTT. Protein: CAISGRGGWADTQYF.

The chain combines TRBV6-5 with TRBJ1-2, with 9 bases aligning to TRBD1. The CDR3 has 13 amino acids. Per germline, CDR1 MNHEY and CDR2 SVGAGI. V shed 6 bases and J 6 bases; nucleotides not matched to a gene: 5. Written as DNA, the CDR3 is TGTGCCAGCAGAGCACAGGGGGCTAATGGCTACACCTTC. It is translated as CASRAQGANGYTF.

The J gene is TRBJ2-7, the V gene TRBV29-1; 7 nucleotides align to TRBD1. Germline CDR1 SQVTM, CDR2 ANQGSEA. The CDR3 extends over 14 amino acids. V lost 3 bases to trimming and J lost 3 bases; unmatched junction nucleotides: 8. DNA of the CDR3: TGCAGCGTTGATTATCGGGACAGCGACTACGAGCAGTACTTC. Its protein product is CSVDYRDSDYEQYF.

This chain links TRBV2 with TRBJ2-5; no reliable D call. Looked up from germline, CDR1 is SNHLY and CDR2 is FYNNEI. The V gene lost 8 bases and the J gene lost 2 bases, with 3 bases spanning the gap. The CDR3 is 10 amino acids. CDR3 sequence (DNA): TGTGCCAGCCGTCAAGAGACCCAGTACTTC. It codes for CASRQETQYF. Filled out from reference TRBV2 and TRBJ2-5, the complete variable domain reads EPEVTQTPSHQVTQMGQEVILRCVPISNHLYFYWYRQILGQKVEFLVSFYNNEISEKSEIFDDQFSVERPDGSNFTLKIRSTKLEDSAMYFCASRQETQYFGPGTRLLVL.

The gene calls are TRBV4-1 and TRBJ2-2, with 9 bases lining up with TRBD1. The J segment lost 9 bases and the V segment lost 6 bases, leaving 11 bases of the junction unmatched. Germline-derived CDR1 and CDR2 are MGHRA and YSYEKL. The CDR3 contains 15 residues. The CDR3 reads CASSHNRDRVRELFF. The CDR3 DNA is TGCGCCAGCAGTCACAACCGGGACAGGGTTCGGGAGCTGTTTTTT.

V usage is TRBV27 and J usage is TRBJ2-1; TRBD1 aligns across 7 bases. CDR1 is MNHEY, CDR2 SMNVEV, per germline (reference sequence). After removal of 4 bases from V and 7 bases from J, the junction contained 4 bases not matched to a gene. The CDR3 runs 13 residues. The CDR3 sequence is CASSSGQVNEQFF. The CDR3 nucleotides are TGTGCCAGCAGTTCCGGACAGGTTAATGAGCAGTTCTTC.

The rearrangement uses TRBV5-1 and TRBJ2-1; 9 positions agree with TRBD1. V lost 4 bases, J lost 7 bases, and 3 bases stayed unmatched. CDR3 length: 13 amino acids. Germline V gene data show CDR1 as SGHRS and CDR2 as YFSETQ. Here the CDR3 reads CASSVDRGNEQFF. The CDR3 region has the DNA TGCGCCAGCAGCGTGGACAGGGGTAATGAGCAGTTCTTC.

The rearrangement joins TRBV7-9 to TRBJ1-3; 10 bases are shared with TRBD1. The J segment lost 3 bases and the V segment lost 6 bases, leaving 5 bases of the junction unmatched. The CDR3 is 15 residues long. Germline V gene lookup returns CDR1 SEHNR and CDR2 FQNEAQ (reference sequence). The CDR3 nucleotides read TGTGCCAGCAGGGAAGACAGGGGGCTTGGAAACACCATATATTTT. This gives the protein CASREDRGLGNTIYF.

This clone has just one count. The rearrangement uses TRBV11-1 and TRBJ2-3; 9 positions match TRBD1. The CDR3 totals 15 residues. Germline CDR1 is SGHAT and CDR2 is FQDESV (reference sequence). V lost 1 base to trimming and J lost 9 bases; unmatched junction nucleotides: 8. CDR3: CASSLGGTGFGTQYF. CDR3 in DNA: TGTGCCAGCAGCTTAGGTGGGACAGGGTTTGGAACGCAGTATTTT.

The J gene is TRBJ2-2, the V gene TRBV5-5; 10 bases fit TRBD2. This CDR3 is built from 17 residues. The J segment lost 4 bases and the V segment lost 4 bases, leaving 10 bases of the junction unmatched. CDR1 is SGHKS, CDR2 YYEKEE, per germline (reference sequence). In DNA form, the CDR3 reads TGTGCCAGCAGCATAAGAGCGGGAGGGCCGAGCACCGGGGAGCTGTTTTTT. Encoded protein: CASSIRAGGPSTGELFF.

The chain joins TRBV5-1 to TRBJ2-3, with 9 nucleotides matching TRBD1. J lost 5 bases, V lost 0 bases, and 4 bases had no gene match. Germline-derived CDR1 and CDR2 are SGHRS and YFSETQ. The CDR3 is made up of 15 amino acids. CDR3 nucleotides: TGCGCCAGCAGCTTGGGGGACAGGGAGGAAGATACGCAGTATTTT. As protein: CASSLGDREEDTQYF.

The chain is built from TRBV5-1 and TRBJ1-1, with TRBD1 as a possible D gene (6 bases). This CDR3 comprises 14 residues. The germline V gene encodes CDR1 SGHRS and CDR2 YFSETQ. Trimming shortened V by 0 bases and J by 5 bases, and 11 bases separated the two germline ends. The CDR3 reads CASSLAGGRTEAFF. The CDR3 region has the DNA TGCGCCAGCAGCTTGGCTGGGGGCAGGACTGAAGCTTTCTTT.

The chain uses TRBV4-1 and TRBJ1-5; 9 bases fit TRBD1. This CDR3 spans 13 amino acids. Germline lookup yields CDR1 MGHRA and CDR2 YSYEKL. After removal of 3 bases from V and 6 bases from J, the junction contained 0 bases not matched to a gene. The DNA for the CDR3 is TGCGCCAGCAGCCAGGACAGGGGTCAGCCCCAGCATTTT. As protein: CASSQDRGQPQHF.

The CDR3 coding sequence is TGTGCCAGCAGCTTGGGGCCGGGAGAAACAGATACGCAGTATTTT. This sequence encodes CASSLGPGETDTQYF. V is TRBV5-5 and J is TRBJ2-3; maybe TRBD2 (6 bases). There are 15 residues in the CDR3. The V gene lost 0 bases and the J gene lost 3 bases, with 11 bases spanning the gap. In germline, CDR1 is SGHKS, CDR2 YYEKEE (reference sequence).

The CDR3 is CASSAAFSWANEQFF. CDR3 nucleotides: TGTGCCAGCAGCGCCGCGTTTTCGTGGGCTAATGAGCAGTTCTTC. The chain has TRBV11-3 and TRBJ2-1, with D unclear. Trimming stripped 5 bases from V and 7 bases from J, with 18 bases between. This CDR3 has 15 residues. Germline CDR1 reads SGHNT; CDR2 reads YENEEA.

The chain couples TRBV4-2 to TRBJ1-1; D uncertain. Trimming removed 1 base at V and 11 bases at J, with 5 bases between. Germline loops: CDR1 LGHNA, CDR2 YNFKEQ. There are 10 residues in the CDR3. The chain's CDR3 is CASSQGRAFF. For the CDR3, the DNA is TGTGCCAGCAGCCAAGGTCGGGCTTTCTTT.

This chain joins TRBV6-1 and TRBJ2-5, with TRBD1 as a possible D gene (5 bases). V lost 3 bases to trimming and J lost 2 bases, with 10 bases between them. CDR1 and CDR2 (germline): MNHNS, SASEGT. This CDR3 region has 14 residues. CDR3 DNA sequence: TGTGCCAGCAGTGAGGACAACGTACAAGAGACCCAGTACTTC. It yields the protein CASSEDNVQETQYF.